The clone carrying this T cell receptor beta chain showed up just a few times. The antigen is undetermined. This sample is drawn from a study of T cells in Graves' hyperthyroidism and ophthalmopathy. Whole-study findings and limits: A model built on 13 V-J features separated ophthalmopathy from stable hyperthyroidism.

Criteria for exclusion of patients were uncontrolled infection, other autoimmune disease, pregnancy or lactation. The PBMCs were sourced from fresh peripheral blood (more than 9 ml). From RNA transcripts, TCR beta CDR3 regions were amplified. The primer set for the first-round RT-PCR of the TCR CDR3 was HTBI. TCRdb itself ran the multiplex PCR reads through MiXCR, one entry per CDR3 protein. The sample contains around 500,000 distinct CDR3 sequences, about 14% of which appear only once. The CDR3 has 13 residues. Trimming took 4 bases from V and 6 from J, leaving 12 bases between them. Germline V gene sequence: CDR1 GTSNPN, CDR2 SVGIG (reference sequence).

Sequencing was carried out using blood. The chain uses TRBV30 and TRBJ2-2; D ambiguous. This TCR was recovered from a woman aged 40 to 50 with Graves' hyperthyroidism. Written as DNA, the CDR3 is TGTGCCTGGACCATCCCCGGGTCCGGGGAGCTGTTTTTT. Translating gives CAWTIPGSGELFF.